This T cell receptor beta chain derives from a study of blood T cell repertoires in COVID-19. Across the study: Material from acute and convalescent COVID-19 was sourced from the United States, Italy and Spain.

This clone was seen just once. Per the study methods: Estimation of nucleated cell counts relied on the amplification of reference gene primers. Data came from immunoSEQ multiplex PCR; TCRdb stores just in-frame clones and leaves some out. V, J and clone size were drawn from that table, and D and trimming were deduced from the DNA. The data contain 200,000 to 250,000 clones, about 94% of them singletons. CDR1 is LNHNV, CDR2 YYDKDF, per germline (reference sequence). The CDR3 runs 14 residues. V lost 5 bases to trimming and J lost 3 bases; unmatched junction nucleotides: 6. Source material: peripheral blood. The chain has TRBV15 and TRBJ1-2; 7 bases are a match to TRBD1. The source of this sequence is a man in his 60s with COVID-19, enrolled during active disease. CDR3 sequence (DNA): TGTGCCACCAGCCGACCCACAGGGGACTATGGCTACACCTTC. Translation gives CATSRPTGDYGYTF.